This T cell receptor beta chain originates from a study of CD8+ T cells in alopecia areata. Findings of the study overall: Patients shared TCRs less clearly than mice did, possibly owing to HLA.

CDR3 size: 15 residues. Trimming removed 2 bases at V and 1 base at J, with 6 bases between. The germline CDR1 and CDR2 sequences are MNHEY and SMNVEV (reference sequence). Isolated RNA was reverse transcribed into cDNA used as the sequencing template. Assay: immunoSEQ multiplex PCR; the TCRdb copy retains only in-frame clones and omits some. The sample holds roughly 200,000 clones, roughly three fifths seen once. CD4+ and CD8+ T cells were sorted from PBMCs stained for CD3, CD4 and CD8. On this clone: No antigen is known for it.

The chain employs TRBV27 and TRBJ2-6; D gene uncertain. This TCR derives from a human donor in good health. Source material: CD8+ T cells sorted from blood. The CDR3 protein is CASSLGQSGANVLTF. The CDR3 coding sequence is TGTGCCAGCAGTTTAGGGCAGTCTGGGGCCAACGTCCTGACTTTC. The full variable domain, its missing parts supplied by reference TRBV27 and TRBJ2-6, is EAQVTQNPRYLITVTGKKLTVTCSQNMNHEYMSWYRQDPGLGLRQIYYSMNVEVTDKGDVPEGYKVSRKEKRNFPLILESPSPNQTSLYFCASSLGQSGANVLTFGAGSRLTVL.